The following is a TCR beta chain sequence with its context. Only in-frame clones appear in the TCRdb table, and some are missing; sequencing was by immunoSEQ multiplex PCR. Found here are 30,000 to 40,000 clones, 70% to 80% of them singletons; the top ten hold 7.4%. The sample is drawn from a study of blood T cell repertoires in COVID-19. In the study overall: COVID-19 samples, acute and convalescent, were from the United States, Italy and Spain. In each case, the material was cDNA or gDNA derived from T cells, B-cell-depleted T cells, or PBMCs.

CDR1 is SEHNR and CDR2 is FQNEAQ in the germline V gene (reference sequence). This CDR3 comprises 14 residues. V shed 6 bases and J shed 2 bases, with 12 bases lying between them. The sample comprised peripheral blood. The rearrangement links TRBV7-9 to TRBJ2-3, with unresolved D. The clonotype was recovered from a woman between 55 and 75 years old with acute or convalescent COVID-19. CDR3 loop: CASSTAAYTDTQYF. Written as DNA, the CDR3 is TGTGCCAGCAGTACAGCCGCCTACACAGATACGCAGTATTTT.